Sequencing of this T cell receptor beta chain was carried out in a study of T-cell memory formation after mild COVID-19. There are 15 residues in the CDR3. Germline loops: CDR1 SEHNR, CDR2 FQNEAQ (reference sequence). V trimming: 5 bases; J trimming: 4 bases; junction bases outside the gene matches: 7. The sample holds a few counts of this clonotype. Constant-segment primers were used for 5'RACE, and the resulting TCR alpha and TCR beta cDNA libraries carried sample barcodes and UMIs. Each CDR3 protein is one row after TCRdb ran MiXCR on the 5' RACE reads. Of about 190,000 distinct CDR3 sequences in the sample, roughly a tenth were seen once.

The chain joins TRBV7-9 to TRBJ2-3; TRBD1 aligns across 9 bases. The source is a man aged 18-30 years who had mild COVID-19 (a few samples of this study predate the infection). Cell type and time point are not known. Sequencing was performed on PBMCs or a T cell subset sorted from them (not recorded which). CDR3 in amino acids: CASSLRDRVSDTQYF. DNA of the CDR3: TGTGCCAGCAGCCTCCGGGACAGGGTGTCAGATACGCAGTATTTT. The full variable domain, in which reference TRBV7-9 and TRBJ2-3 provide the parts outside the CDR3, is DTGVSQNPRHKITKRGQNVTFRCDPISEHNRLYWYRQTLGQGPEFLTYFQNEAQLEKSRLLSDRFSAERPKGSFSTLEIQRTEQGDSAMYLCASSLRDRVSDTQYFGPGTRLTVL.